This entry features one T cell receptor beta chain sequence. What it binds is unknown. This specimen belongs to a study of T cells in tuberculosis. Study findings and constraints: Smaller distances to GMM-specific TCRs suggested their expansion in active tuberculosis. The TCR-beta difference was not significant; alpha differences partly reflected length.

The CDR3 is made up of 13 amino acids. Trimming took off 1 base at V and 0 bases at J, with 5 bases between the two ends. The germline gives CDR1 SGHDT, CDR2 YYEEEE. This table comes from immunoSEQ multiplex PCR, and its TCRdb copy is limited to in-frame clones, with some not included. The sample contains fewer than 45,000 clones, over 90% of which appear only once. J is TRBJ2-7 and V is TRBV5-6, with D possibly matching TRBD2 (5 bases). The source of this sequence is a donor aged 10-29 years with latent tuberculosis or without tuberculosis infection. Input material: PBMCs. The CDR3 DNA follows: TGTGCCAGCAGCTTGACTAGCTCCTACGAGCAGTACTTC. It translates to CASSLTSSYEQYF.